This record concerns one T cell receptor beta chain sequence. A sample-barcoded 5' primer and a J-beta primer mix were used in a second PCR of roughly 6 to 11 cycles. Using its own MiXCR run on the 5' RACE reads, TCRdb lists one record per CDR3 protein. In the table there are 750,000 or so distinct CDR3 sequences, more than 20% of which are singletons. The germline V gene has CDR1 MRHNA and CDR2 SNTAGT. The CDR3 has 15 residues. The V and J ends lost 3 bases and 4 bases respectively, with 13 bases between them. The sample is drawn from a study of blood T cells in healthy people across ages. A further study also used this sample, focusing on T cells of mothers and their children.

Sequenced input: blood. The source is a boy under 18 in good health. The genes are TRBV6-4 and TRBJ2-1; D possibly corresponds to TRBD1 (6 bases). The CDR3 spells CASSEGGEPYNEQFF. CDR3 DNA sequence: TGTGCCAGCAGTGAAGGGGGTGAACCTTACAATGAGCAGTTCTTC.